This T cell receptor beta chain was sequenced for a study of identical twins. This clonotype was picked up a small number of times. The antigen is unknown. The CDR3 has 14 amino acids. V was shortened by 7 bases and J by 2 bases, with 12 bases between the two germline ends. Unique molecular identifiers were in the cDNA, with template-switch universal primer binding. TCRdb ran MiXCR on the 5' RACE reads and lists one entry per CDR3 protein. The sample lists fewer than 500,000 distinct CDR3 sequences; roughly 24% were seen once. Everyone who gave samples was a healthy Caucasian. Broader study findings: Cord blood beta clonotypes that were abundant carried fewer insertions, and memory repertoires showed no such trend.

These data were also filed under a second study, of T cells expressing NK-cell markers.

The sequence came from a young woman in good health. The rearrangement joins TRBV12-3 or TRBV12-4 to TRBJ1-3; D gene unclear. The sample consisted of CD4+ T cells sorted from blood. The CDR3 spells CASTRGSTGNTIYF. The CDR3 bases are TGTGCCAGCACCCGGGGAAGTACTGGAAACACCATATATTTT.